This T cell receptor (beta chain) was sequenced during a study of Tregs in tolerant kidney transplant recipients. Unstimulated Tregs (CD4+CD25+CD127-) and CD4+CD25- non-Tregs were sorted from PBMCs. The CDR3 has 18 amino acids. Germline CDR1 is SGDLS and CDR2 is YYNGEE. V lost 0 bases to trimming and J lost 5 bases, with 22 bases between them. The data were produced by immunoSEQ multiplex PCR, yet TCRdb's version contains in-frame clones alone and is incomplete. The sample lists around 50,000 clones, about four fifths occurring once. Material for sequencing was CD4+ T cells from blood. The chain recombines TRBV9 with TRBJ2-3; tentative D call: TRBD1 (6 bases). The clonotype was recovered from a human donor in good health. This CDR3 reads CASSVAATGSLTQDTQYF. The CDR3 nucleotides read TGTGCCAGCAGCGTAGCAGCCACAGGGAGCCTTACACAAGATACGCAGTATTTT.